The entry below gives a single T cell receptor (beta chain) sequence along with its context. Generated by immunoSEQ multiplex PCR, the TCRdb table keeps only in-frame clones and is missing some. Of around 78,000 clones in the sample, around 90% were seen once. The sample is drawn from a study of T cell responses to AZD1222 COVID-19 vaccine. CDR1 is SGHAT and CDR2 is FQNNGV in the germline V gene. The CDR3 runs to 14 residues. V lost 3 bases, J lost 8 bases, and 14 bases lay in between. The source is an adult in good health. The source material was peripheral blood, sampled on day 0 of MenACWY control vaccination. The chain is built from TRBV11-2 and TRBJ1-5; possible D gene TRBD1, 5 bases. CDR3 DNA: TGTGCCAGCAGCTTGGGGCCCTCCTGGGAGCCCCAGCATTTT. It encodes CASSLGPSWEPQHF.